These T cell receptor beta chains were read from a single sample in a study of blood T cell repertoires in COVID-19. Profiling relied on immunoSEQ multiplex PCR, and the TCRdb table lists in-frame clones only, not all of them. The data contain approximately 100,000 clones, 89% of them seen just once; the ten biggest clones take up approximately 3.5%. Sequenced material: peripheral blood. The receptors come from a woman aged 55 to 70 with acute or convalescent COVID-19. The CDR3 runs from the conserved cysteine through the conserved F or W. The D gene is left open where the match is weak. Where a row states a size, it is once, few, many or the class of an expanded clone; other rows omit it.

>TRBJ1-2|TRBV6-1|.|.
CASSESQGYGYTF
TGTGCCAGCAGTGAAAGCCAGGGCTATGGCTACACCTTC
>TRBJ2-3|TRBV18|.|.
CASSLIRGGSTDTQYF
TGTGCCAGCTCACTCATCAGGGGCGGGAGCACAGATACGCAGTATTTT
>TRBJ1-3|TRBV9|.|.
CASSPRTASGNTIYF
TGTGCCAGCAGCCCACGGACTGCCTCTGGAAACACCATATATTTT
>TRBJ2-7|TRBV7-6|.|TRBD1
CASSLRSGEGTGTYEQYF
TGTGCCAGCAGCTTAAGATCGGGAGAGGGGACAGGGACCTACGAGCAGTACTTC
>TRBJ1-1|TRBV27|.|.
CASSLFPDTEAFF
TGTGCCAGCAGTTTATTTCCGGACACTGAAGCTTTCTTT
>TRBJ2-7|TRBV5-4|.|.
CASSLQVSYEQYF
TGTGCCAGCAGCCTACAGGTCTCCTACGAGCAGTACTTC
>TRBJ1-1|TRBV28|.|.
CASSLLAGMNTEAFF
TGTGCCAGCAGTTTATTGGCAGGTATGAACACTGAAGCTTTCTTT
>TRBJ2-7|TRBV10-3|.|.
CAVPPDSYSYEQYF
TGTGCCGTTCCCCCCGACTCTTACTCCTACGAGCAGTACTTC
>TRBJ1-1|TRBV27|.|TRBD1
CASSSYGGTGGPEAFF
TGTGCCAGCAGTTCCTATGGGGGGACAGGGGGCCCAGAAGCTTTCTTT
>TRBJ1-2|TRBV6-5|.|TRBD1
CASRQTQGSYGYTF
TGTGCCAGCAGACAAACACAGGGGTCGTATGGCTACACCTTC
>TRBJ1-2|TRBV3-1/TRBV3-2|.|TRBD1
CASRDEDRVGAYGYTF
TGTGCCAGCCGAGACGAAGACAGGGTTGGGGCCTATGGCTACACCTTC
>TRBJ2-5|TRBV4-2|.|.
CASSQELRGETQYF
TGTGCCAGCAGCCAAGAGCTTCGGGGGGAGACCCAGTACTTC
>TRBJ2-5|TRBV24-1|once|TRBD1
CATSARGTETQYF
TGTGCCACAAGCGCCAGGGGGACGGAGACCCAGTACTTC
>TRBJ1-1|TRBV2|.|.
CASSQRSSGNTEAFF
TGTGCCAGCAGTCAAAGGTCTTCAGGGAACACTGAAGCTTTCTTT
>TRBJ1-5|TRBV28|.|TRBD1
CASSSVRQGIGNQPQHF
TGTGCCAGCAGTTCCGTTAGACAGGGAATCGGGAATCAGCCCCAGCATTTT
>TRBJ2-1|TRBV11-3|.|TRBD1
CASTGTGKDEQFF
TGTGCCAGCACCGGGACAGGGAAGGATGAGCAGTTCTTC
>TRBJ1-3|TRBV19|.|.
CASSIDLGSGNTIYF
TGTGCCAGTAGTATAGATCTCGGCTCTGGAAACACCATATATTTT
>TRBJ1-1|TRBV5-4|.|TRBD1
CASSAGDRGNTEAFF
TGTGCCAGCAGCGCGGGGGACAGGGGGAACACTGAAGCTTTCTTT
>TRBJ1-6|TRBV5-6|.|TRBD1
CASSLWTGVNSPLHF
TGTGCCAGCAGCTTGTGGACAGGGGTTAATTCACCCCTCCACTTT
>TRBJ1-3|TRBV4-1|.|.
CASSQQQGYSGNTIYF
TGCGCCAGCAGCCAACAGCAGGGTTACTCTGGAAACACCATATATTTT
>TRBJ1-3|TRBV7-9|.|.
CASSLGGGTIYF
TGTGCCAGCAGCTTAGGGGGAGGCACCATATATTTT
>TRBJ1-1|TRBV29-1|few|TRBD1
CSVEFTGDTEAFF
TGCAGCGTTGAGTTTACAGGGGACACTGAAGCTTTCTTT
>TRBJ1-2|TRBV7-8|.|.
CASTLGGLDYGYTF
TGTGCCAGCACCTTGGGGGGTTTGGACTATGGCTACACCTTC
>TRBJ2-1|TRBV27|.|.
CASRQVNEQFF
TGTGCCAGCAGACAGGTGAATGAGCAGTTCTTC
>TRBJ2-1|TRBV4-2|once|TRBD2
CASSHNPSAGGHNEQFF
TGTGCCAGCAGCCATAATCCTTCAGCGGGAGGCCACAATGAGCAGTTCTTC
>TRBJ2-1|TRBV4-1|.|TRBD2
CASSQVVLAGVGEQFF
TGCGCCAGCAGCCAAGTAGTCCTAGCGGGAGTGGGTGAGCAGTTCTTC
>TRBJ2-3|TRBV5-1|once|.
CASSTPTGGSTDTQYF
TGCGCCAGCAGCACCCCGACAGGCGGATCAACAGATACGCAGTATTTT
>TRBJ1-1|TRBV5-8|.|.
CASRLGRRGNEAFF
TGTGCCAGCAGGCTTGGTCGGCGGGGCAATGAAGCTTTCTTT
>TRBJ2-3|TRBV4-2|.|TRBD2
CASSQREGYADTQYF
TGTGCCAGCAGTCAGAGGGAGGGCTATGCAGATACGCAGTATTTT
>TRBJ2-3|TRBV14|.|.
CASSPTGTDTQYF
TGTGCCAGCAGCCCTACGGGCACAGATACGCAGTATTTT
>TRBJ2-1|TRBV5-1|.|TRBD2
CASSLLASGRSEQFF
TGCGCCAGCAGCTTGTTAGCTAGCGGGAGGTCTGAGCAGTTCTTC
>TRBJ2-7|TRBV6-5|.|.
CASSTGQPPSYEQYF
TGTGCCAGCAGTACAGGACAGCCCCCCTCCTACGAGCAGTACTTC
>TRBJ2-1|TRBV9|.|TRBD2
CASSPHLAGGPNEQFF
TGTGCCAGCAGCCCCCACTTAGCGGGAGGGCCGAATGAGCAGTTCTTC
>TRBJ2-3|TRBV9|.|.
CASSVEAEDTQYF
TGTGCCAGCAGCGTAGAGGCGGAGGATACGCAGTATTTT
>TRBJ1-5|TRBV21-1|.|.
CASWSRQANQPQHF
TGTGCCAGCTGGAGTCGACAGGCCAATCAGCCCCAGCATTTT
>TRBJ2-5|TRBV6-5|.|.
CAGTGTLQETQYF
TGTGCCGGAACCGGGACACTCCAAGAGACCCAGTACTTC
>TRBJ2-1|TRBV7-2|.|TRBD2
CASSLDGLLAGFDEQFF
TGTGCCAGCAGCTTAGATGGCCTCCTAGCGGGATTCGATGAGCAGTTCTTC
>TRBJ1-2|TRBV6-5|.|TRBD1
CASSLGQGSYGYTF
TGTGCCAGCAGCCTCGGACAGGGATCCTATGGCTACACCTTC
>TRBJ1-1|TRBV12-5|.|.
CASGLVRDTEAFF
TGTGCTAGTGGTTTGGTGCGGGACACTGAAGCTTTCTTT
>TRBJ2-1|TRBV6-5|.|.
CASMASGAPYNEQFF
TGTGCCAGCATGGCCTCAGGGGCCCCCTACAATGAGCAGTTCTTC
>TRBJ1-5|TRBV28|.|TRBD1
CASSFVRDRDLFNQPQHF
TGTGCCAGCAGTTTCGTCCGGGACAGGGACCTTTTTAATCAGCCCCAGCATTTT
>TRBJ1-3|TRBV18|.|TRBD1
CASSPLVNRGTSGNTIYF
TGTGCCAGCTCACCCTTAGTGAACAGGGGGACCTCTGGAAACACCATATATTTT
>TRBJ1-2|TRBV5-1|once|.
CASSLEWGRGSYTF
TGCGCCAGCAGCTTGGAATGGGGAAGGGGGAGCTACACCTTC
>TRBJ1-4|TRBV7-8|.|.
CASSRTATNEKLFF
TGTGCCAGCAGCCGGACAGCAACTAATGAAAAACTGTTTTTT
>TRBJ1-6|TRBV5-1|.|.
CASSLETGSSYNSPLHF
TGCGCCAGCAGCTTAGAAACAGGGAGCTCCTATAATTCACCCCTCCACTTT
>TRBJ2-7|TRBV28|.|TRBD1
CASSAGQGAPYEQYF
TGTGCCAGCAGTGCCGGACAGGGGGCCCCCTACGAGCAGTACTTC
>TRBJ1-5|TRBV19|.|.
CASSIDINRDQPQHF
TGTGCCAGTAGTATAGATATTAACAGGGATCAGCCCCAGCATTTT
>TRBJ1-2|TRBV18|.|.
CASSPDTNYGYTF
TGTGCCAGCTCACCCGACACCAACTATGGCTACACCTTC
>TRBJ1-1|TRBV18|once|.
CASSPSMGSGGGTEAFF
TGTGCCAGCTCACCAAGCATGGGAAGCGGGGGGGGGACTGAAGCTTTCTTT
>TRBJ1-5|TRBV27|.|.
CASSLYGQGPNQPQHF
TGTGCCAGCAGTTTATACGGTCAGGGGCCAAATCAGCCCCAGCATTTT
>TRBJ1-5|TRBV28|.|TRBD1
CASSFVTGVQPQHF
TGTGCCAGCAGTTTCGTGACAGGGGTTCAGCCCCAGCATTTT
>TRBJ2-5|TRBV18|.|.
CASSPRSVSETQYF
TGTGCCAGCTCCCCGAGGAGTGTGTCTGAGACCCAGTACTTC
>TRBJ1-1|TRBV11-2|.|TRBD1
CASSLDEGAGTEAFF
TGTGCCAGCAGCTTAGACGAGGGGGCAGGAACTGAAGCTTTCTTT
>TRBJ1-1|TRBV4-1|.|.
CASSQEAQGGTEAFF
TGCGCCAGCAGCCAAGAAGCTCAGGGAGGCACTGAAGCTTTCTTT
>TRBJ2-2|TRBV28|.|TRBD1
CASSFDRGLNTGELFF
TGTGCCAGCAGTTTTGACAGGGGACTGAACACCGGGGAGCTGTTTTTT
>TRBJ1-4|TRBV4-1|.|.
CASSQDVGATNEKLFF
TGCGCCAGCAGCCAAGATGTGGGAGCAACTAATGAAAAACTGTTTTTT
>TRBJ2-7|TRBV19|.|TRBD2
CASSMGTTGGPLGEQYF
TGTGCCAGTAGTATGGGGACAACGGGAGGGCCACTGGGCGAGCAGTACTTC
>TRBJ2-3|TRBV11-2|.|TRBD2
CASSLGPGGRADGTQYF
TGTGCCAGCAGCTTAGGCCCTGGCGGGAGGGCTGACGGCACGCAGTATTTT
>TRBJ2-3|TRBV11-2|.|.
CASSLVGQSTDTQYF
TGTGCCAGCAGCTTAGTTGGCCAGAGCACAGATACGCAGTATTTT
>TRBJ2-3|TRBV18|.|TRBD1
CASSLSWRQGMDTQYF
TGTGCCAGCTCACTATCCTGGCGACAGGGGATGGATACGCAGTATTTT